This T cell receptor (beta chain) was sequenced for a study of identical twins. At least ten counts were recorded for this clonotype. What it recognizes is unknown. Whole-study findings and limits: Models predicted too little out-of-frame TCR alpha sharing in monozygotic twins.

There were only healthy Caucasians among the donors. This CDR3 is 14 amino acids long. V lost 3 bases and J lost 6; bases outside the gene matches: 3. Germline lookup yields CDR1 SEHNR and CDR2 FQNEAQ (reference sequence). Unique molecular identifiers were present on cDNA, and template switching added a universal primer site. Each CDR3 protein is one row after TCRdb ran MiXCR on the 5' RACE reads. The repertoire includes some 240,000 distinct CDR3 sequences, over 9.5% of them detected once, and more than 8% sits in the top ten. The sample taken for sequencing was memory T cells sorted from blood. This TCR was recovered from a man aged 45-65 years in good health. V and J are TRBV7-9 and TRBJ2-1, with TRBD2 matching 9 bases. The CDR3 DNA reads TGTGCCAGCAGCTTCGCGGGAGGGTCCAATGAGCAGTTCTTC. Its translation is CASSFAGGSNEQFF.